This TCR beta chain was identified in a study of vaccination effects on CD4 cells after COVID-19 (dated by TCRdb to 2022 to 2024). For the wider study: Across the study, the median time from the second dose to post-vaccine sampling was 72 days (range 14 to 241). The study compared SARS-CoV-2 spike-specific CD4+ TCR repertoires before and after mRNA vaccination in COVID-19 convalescent patients and infection-naive vaccine recipients. A total of more than 8 COVID-19 convalescent patients and several SARS-CoV-2-naive healthy vaccine recipients were included in the full study. Cultures from other donors in the study were sequenced with the Oncomine TCR Beta short-read assay on an Illumina iSeq 100. Overall study results and their limits: Clones induced by infection and clones induced by vaccination both contracted markedly at late timepoints after vaccination, which fits with T cell responses waning over time. In healthy vaccine recipients, vaccine-induced clones were almost all SARS-CoV-2 mono-reactive, with only 1 of 255 cross-reactive with common cold coronaviruses. The study was limited by a small number of convalescent patients, and early post-infection timepoints were lacking.

Looking up the germline V gene (reference sequence) yields CDR1 PRHDT and CDR2 FYEKMQ. V is pared back by 1 base and J by 8 bases, with 14 bases lying between the germline termini. The CDR3 goes from the cysteine to the phenylalanine over 14 residues. CDR3 DNA only is kept here, 42 bases in frame from base 1. To identify antigen-specific CD4+ T cell clonotypes by their expansion, the ViraFEST assay first stimulated PBMC with viral peptide pools and then applied TCR sequencing. After 10 to 11 days of culture, CD4+ T cells were isolated with the EasySep CD4+ T cell isolation kit. Participants received two doses of either the BNT162b2 or the mRNA-1273 mRNA SARS-CoV-2 vaccine. None of the healthy vaccine recipients had a prior SARS-CoV-2 infection, which was confirmed by nucleocapsid antibody tests that came back negative both before and after vaccination. About 2.1 million PBMC per well were cultured in IMDM with 5% human AB serum, 9 to 10 IU/ml IL-2 and gentamicin, plus 10 ug/ml peptides. Half of the culture medium was replaced with fresh IL-2-containing medium on days 3 and 7. Unless noted otherwise, every peptide stimulation condition was grown in triplicate wells. PBMC were separated from whole blood using Ficoll-Paque Plus gradient centrifugation and were then either cryopreserved at -140C or used fresh. The overlapping peptide pools covered the spike proteins of SARS-CoV-2 as well as those of the common cold coronaviruses HCoV-NL63, HCoV-OC43 and HCoV-229E. The QIAamp micro DNA kit was used to extract genomic DNA from the cultured CD4+ T cells.

Notes on this clone: Its recognized antigen is unknown. Base qualities are missing; no much larger clone stands one base away.

Library prep was done by the immunoSEQ multiplex PCR assay. DNA from the cultured and isolated CD4+ T cells underwent TCR beta CDR3 sequencing. As for the original processing: Non-productive TCR sequences were removed and reads were trimmed to the CDR3 region, keeping CDR3s of at least 7 amino acids. Antigen-specific clonotypes were identified using the MANAFEST web app by comparison of expansion in peptide wells against reference cultures. For clones to be considered positive, expansion at FDR<0.05 versus reference and all other wells, an odds ratio above 5, and a frequency above 0.1% in two replicate wells were required. Clonotypes significantly expanded in SARS-CoV-2 spike wells and in at least one common cold coronavirus spike condition were defined as cross-reactive. Levenshtein distance calculated with the stringdist R package was used to assess CDR3 similarity, and unrooted trees were constructed with ape in R 3.6.1. TCRdb limited this immuneACCESS table to in-frame rearrangements with V and J called. A share of clones is missing; checked studies link under half to unresolved V genes, and the rest is unexplained. V, J and clone size derive from that table, while D and trimming were established from the DNA sequence. Recorded for this sample are around 15,000 clones; about 78% of them occurred a single time. The leading ten clones occupy approximately 20% of the sample.

Here the sequenced sample was CD4+ T cells from PBMCs cultured with HCoV-NL63 spike peptides, taken after COVID-19 vaccination. The label giving this sample's cell subset or site can be read as: HCoV-NL63 spike overlapping peptide pool stimulation. The source is a human donor who received a COVID-19 vaccine. This receptor chain uses TRBV13 and TRBJ1-2, with the D gene too uncertain to name. Read as DNA, the sequence is TGTGCCAGCAGCTTAGCGAGAACGTTTATCGGCTACACCTTC. Its protein is CASSLARTFIGYTF.